This TCR beta chain was sequenced during a study of cytomegalovirus exposure and HLA in healthy donors. General study findings and limits: Clonal expansion, a later analysis showed, was greater in HLA-associated TCR beta chains than in equally common others. A cluster of highly shared sequence variants was likely a sequencing artifact. Most of the TCR beta V segments (in an earlier analysis) were productive either about 87% or about 30% of the time.

The PCR contained 60 Vbeta and 13 Jbeta primers. The protocol was immunoSEQ multiplex PCR, while the TCRdb copy is restricted to in-frame clones and leaves out a portion. This repertoire shows 100,000 to 150,000 clones, roughly three quarters found once; its top ten account for 11%. V dropped 5 bases and J dropped 5 bases, with 15 bases sitting between them. Per the germline V gene, CDR1 is SGHDN and CDR2 is FVKESK. The CDR3 is 15 residues long. Of note for this clone: Its antigen is as yet unknown.

Sequences were obtained from PBMCs. This receptor was obtained from a man younger than 40 in good health and CMV-seropositive. The chain recombines TRBV14 with TRBJ2-2; perhaps TRBD2 as D (6 bases). This CDR3 reads CASSLIRERTGELFF. CDR3 sequence (DNA): TGTGCCAGCAGCTTAATCCGGGAGAGAACCGGGGAGCTGTTTTTT.